Listed below are T cell receptor beta chains from one sample, sequenced in a study of T cell responses to AZD1222 COVID-19 vaccine. Clones were read by immunoSEQ multiplex PCR, and TCRdb kept only the in-frame ones, dropping some. This table has around 180,000 clones, around 87% appearing once. The specimen comprised peripheral blood, sampled on day 0 of MenACWY control vaccination. These receptors all come from an adult in good health. Each CDR3 is given without its conserved first and last residue. Each record gives: V gene, clone size, J gene, CDR3 protein. Clone size is given for some rows only: seen once, a few or many times, or a class if the clone is expanded.

V gene: TRBV6-2/TRBV6-3
clone size: .
J gene: TRBJ2-5
CDR3 protein: ASSYPGVETQY

V gene: TRBV6-5
clone size: .
J gene: TRBJ2-2
CDR3 protein: ASWGQAQTGELF

V gene: TRBV3-1/TRBV3-2
clone size: .
J gene: TRBJ1-5
CDR3 protein: ASSQLPVGAPYSNQPQH

V gene: TRBV30
clone size: .
J gene: TRBJ1-3
CDR3 protein: AWSFGTGTGNTIY

V gene: TRBV28
clone size: .
J gene: TRBJ1-5
CDR3 protein: ASSLPETGINQPQH

V gene: TRBV4-2
clone size: .
J gene: TRBJ2-6
CDR3 protein: ASSQAGQRSFRGANVLT

V gene: TRBV7-9
clone size: .
J gene: TRBJ2-7
CDR3 protein: ASSLAGWSYEQY

V gene: TRBV28
clone size: .
J gene: TRBJ2-7
CDR3 protein: ASSLRGVPGGEQY

V gene: TRBV5-6
clone size: .
J gene: TRBJ2-1
CDR3 protein: ASSSSDGYSYNEQF

V gene: TRBV14
clone size: .
J gene: TRBJ2-7
CDR3 protein: ASSPTSGSYEQY

V gene: TRBV4-1
clone size: once
J gene: TRBJ1-4
CDR3 protein: ASGTHMRDEKLF

V gene: TRBV28
clone size: .
J gene: TRBJ1-5
CDR3 protein: ASSSQRSTNQPQH

V gene: TRBV5-1
clone size: few
J gene: TRBJ2-2
CDR3 protein: ASSLGTATGELF

V gene: TRBV7-9
clone size: .
J gene: TRBJ1-2
CDR3 protein: ASSLLTDTTNYGYT

V gene: TRBV5-1
clone size: .
J gene: TRBJ1-2
CDR3 protein: ASSLSGVHYGYT

V gene: TRBV5-1
clone size: .
J gene: TRBJ1-5
CDR3 protein: ASSLKGGNQPQH

V gene: TRBV27
clone size: .
J gene: TRBJ1-6
CDR3 protein: ASSPGTGGPNSPLH

V gene: TRBV19
clone size: .
J gene: TRBJ1-1
CDR3 protein: ASSPADRVGEAF

V gene: TRBV7-6
clone size: .
J gene: TRBJ1-5
CDR3 protein: ASSQRMGQPQH

V gene: TRBV9
clone size: .
J gene: TRBJ2-3
CDR3 protein: ASSERLPGTDTQY

V gene: TRBV11-2
clone size: .
J gene: TRBJ1-2
CDR3 protein: ASSFSPSYGYT

V gene: TRBV5-1
clone size: .
J gene: TRBJ1-1
CDR3 protein: ASSPGLNTEAF

V gene: TRBV14
clone size: once
J gene: TRBJ1-2
CDR3 protein: ASNAFTGDGYT

V gene: TRBV15
clone size: .
J gene: TRBJ2-7
CDR3 protein: ATSRDQGYEQY

V gene: TRBV13
clone size: .
J gene: TRBJ2-7
CDR3 protein: ASSSRRGGEAYEQY

V gene: TRBV14
clone size: .
J gene: TRBJ2-7
CDR3 protein: ASSQDGRGVYEQY

V gene: TRBV5-1
clone size: .
J gene: TRBJ1-2
CDR3 protein: ASSAKGRTYGYT

V gene: TRBV19
clone size: .
J gene: TRBJ2-7
CDR3 protein: ASSLSGIGTYEQY

V gene: TRBV5-6
clone size: .
J gene: TRBJ1-5
CDR3 protein: ASSLWGANQPQH

V gene: TRBV5-1
clone size: few
J gene: TRBJ2-7
CDR3 protein: ASSLGRPYEQY

V gene: TRBV19
clone size: once
J gene: TRBJ2-1
CDR3 protein: ASEGLGTGEAYNEQF

V gene: TRBV9
clone size: .
J gene: TRBJ2-5
CDR3 protein: ASSVVGGTLVETQY

V gene: TRBV15
clone size: .
J gene: TRBJ2-7
CDR3 protein: ATSRGTGND

V gene: TRBV3-1/TRBV3-2
clone size: .
J gene: TRBJ2-5
CDR3 protein: ASSLLPGGSQETQY

V gene: TRBV6-5
clone size: .
J gene: TRBJ2-7
CDR3 protein: ASSYSNNSPYEQY

V gene: TRBV19
clone size: .
J gene: TRBJ2-3
CDR3 protein: ASSEGLAGGTDTQY

V gene: TRBV4-1
clone size: .
J gene: TRBJ2-7
CDR3 protein: ASSQEFPAPYEQY

V gene: TRBV6-5
clone size: once
J gene: TRBJ2-7
CDR3 protein: ASSRQVNSYEQY

V gene: TRBV19
clone size: .
J gene: TRBJ1-3
CDR3 protein: ASSIQGGAYGNTIY

V gene: TRBV27
clone size: .
J gene: TRBJ2-1
CDR3 protein: ASHDTPSEQF

V gene: TRBV9
clone size: few
J gene: TRBJ2-7
CDR3 protein: ASSVDRGGSEQY

V gene: TRBV9
clone size: .
J gene: TRBJ2-2
CDR3 protein: ASNPSRNTGELF